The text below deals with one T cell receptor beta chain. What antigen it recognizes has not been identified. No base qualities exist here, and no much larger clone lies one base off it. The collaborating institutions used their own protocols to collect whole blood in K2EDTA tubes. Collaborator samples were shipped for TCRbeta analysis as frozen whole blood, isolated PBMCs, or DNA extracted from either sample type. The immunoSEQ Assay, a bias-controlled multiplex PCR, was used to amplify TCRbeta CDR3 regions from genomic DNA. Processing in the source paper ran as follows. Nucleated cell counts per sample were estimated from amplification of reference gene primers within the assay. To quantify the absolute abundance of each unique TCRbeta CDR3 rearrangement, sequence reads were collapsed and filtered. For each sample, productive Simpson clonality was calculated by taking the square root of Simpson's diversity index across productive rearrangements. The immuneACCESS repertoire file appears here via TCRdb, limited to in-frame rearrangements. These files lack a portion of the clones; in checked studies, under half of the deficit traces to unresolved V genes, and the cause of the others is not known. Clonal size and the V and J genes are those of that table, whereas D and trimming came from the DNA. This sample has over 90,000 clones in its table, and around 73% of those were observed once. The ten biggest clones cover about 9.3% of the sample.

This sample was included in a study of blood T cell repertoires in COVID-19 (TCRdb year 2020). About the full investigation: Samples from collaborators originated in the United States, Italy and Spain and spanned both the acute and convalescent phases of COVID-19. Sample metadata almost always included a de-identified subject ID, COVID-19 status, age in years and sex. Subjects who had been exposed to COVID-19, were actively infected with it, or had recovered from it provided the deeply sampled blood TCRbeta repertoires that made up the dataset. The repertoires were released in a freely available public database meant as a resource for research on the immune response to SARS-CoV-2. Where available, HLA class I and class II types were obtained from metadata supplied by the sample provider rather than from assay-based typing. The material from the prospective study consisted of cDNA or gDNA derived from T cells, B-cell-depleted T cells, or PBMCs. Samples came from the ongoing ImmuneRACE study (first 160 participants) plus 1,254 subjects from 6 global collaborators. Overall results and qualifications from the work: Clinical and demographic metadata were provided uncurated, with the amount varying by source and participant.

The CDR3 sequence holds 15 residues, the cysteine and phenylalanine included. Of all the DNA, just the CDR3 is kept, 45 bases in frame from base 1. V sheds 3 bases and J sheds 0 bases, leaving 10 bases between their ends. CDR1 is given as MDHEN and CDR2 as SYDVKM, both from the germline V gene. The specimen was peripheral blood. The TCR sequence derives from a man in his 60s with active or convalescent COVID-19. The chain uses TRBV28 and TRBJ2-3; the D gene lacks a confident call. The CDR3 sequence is CASSLLSGSTDTQYF. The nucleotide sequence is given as TGTGCCAGCAGTTTGTTATCCGGTAGCACAGATACGCAGTATTTT.